The 20 T cell receptor beta chains below come from one sample, sequenced in a study of cytomegalovirus exposure and HLA in healthy donors. Primers for the PCR totalled 60 Vbeta and 13 Jbeta. Measured with immunoSEQ multiplex PCR; TCRdb has only the in-frame clones, and not every one. The sample records under 200,000 clones, around two thirds being singletons. Sequences were obtained from PBMCs. The receptor set was obtained from a man aged 50 or older in good health and CMV-seronegative.

Here the CDR3 DNA reads TGTGCCAGCAGCTTTGGACGTACGATTACAGGTTATTCGAACACCGGGGAGCTGTTTTTT. It translates to CASSFGRTITGYSNTGELFF. V gene TRBV7-8 combines with J gene TRBJ2-2; tentative D call: TRBD1 (5 bases). The CDR3 has 20 amino acids. Deletions cut 3 bases from V and 0 bases from J, with 23 bases between. The germline CDR1 and CDR2 sequences are SGHVS and FQNEAQ. Using reference TRBV7-8 and TRBJ2-2 for the parts outside the CDR3, the full variable domain is GAGVSQSPRYKVAKRGQDVALRCDPISGHVSLFWYQQALGQGPEFLTYFQNEAQLDKSGLPSDRFFAERPEGSVSTLKIQRTQQEDSAVYLCASSFGRTITGYSNTGELFFGEGSRLTVL.

This clone was found once. V usage is TRBV14 and J usage is TRBJ2-2; possibly TRBD1 for D (5 bases). V lost 4 bases and J 5 bases, leaving 11 bases between the germline ends. Germline assignment: CDR1 SGHDN and CDR2 FVKESK. The CDR3 is 14 residues long. This CDR3 reads CASSLRQPTGELFF. DNA for the CDR3: TGTGCCAGCAGCCTGAGACAGCCTACCGGGGAGCTGTTTTTT.

This chain links TRBV2 with TRBJ2-5; TRBD2 aligns across 7 bases. Judging by the DNA end, TRBJ2-7 fits better; the J call may be wrong. Germline-derived CDR1 and CDR2 are SNHLY and FYNNEI. This CDR3 has 14 residues. The chain's CDR3 is CASKWEGGNYEQYF. CDR3 sequence (DNA): TGTGCCAGTAAGTGGGAGGGAGGCAACTACGAGCAGTACTTC.

V and J are TRBV4-2 and TRBJ2-7; D might be TRBD2 (6 bases). In germline, CDR1 is LGHNA, CDR2 YNFKEQ. Trimming stripped 3 bases from V and 2 bases from J, with 11 bases between. The CDR3 sequence is 14 residues long. The CDR3 reads CASSQSPGAYEQYF. The CDR3, as DNA: TGTGCCAGCAGCCAGTCCCCGGGGGCCTACGAGCAGTACTTC.

V usage is TRBV6-6 and J usage is TRBJ2-7, with 11 bases aligning to TRBD2. V was pared by 0 bases and J by 5 bases, with 3 bases of the junction left unmatched. This CDR3 region has 15 residues. Per the germline V gene, CDR1 is MNHNY and CDR2 is SVGAGI (reference sequence). The CDR3 DNA reads as TGTGCCAGCAGTTACTCCGGGACTAGCGGCGACGAGCAGTACTTC. It codes for CASSYSGTSGDEQYF.

The V call is TRBV20-1, the J call TRBJ2-3; D is unresolved. V dropped 5 bases and J dropped 7 bases, with 10 bases sitting between them. Looked up from germline, CDR1 is DFQATT and CDR2 is SNEGSKA (reference sequence). CDR3 length equals 11 residues. DNA of the CDR3: TGCAGTGCTTCCCTAATAAATACGCAGTATTTT. Translated: CSASLINTQYF.

This rearrangement joins TRBV6-4 to TRBJ1-1; D gene unclear. This CDR3 comprises 13 residues. CDR1 and CDR2 (germline): MRHNA, SNTAGT. V lost 8 bases and J 1 base, leaving 11 bases between the germline ends. The CDR3 nucleotides are TGTGCCAGCTCAAACTCGGGGAACACTGAAGCTTTCTTT. This translates into CASSNSGNTEAFF.

The V gene is TRBV4-2, the J gene TRBJ2-1, with TRBD2 matching over 8 bases. This CDR3 comprises 15 residues. From germline, CDR1 is LGHNA and CDR2 YNFKEQ. The V gene end was trimmed by 1 base and the J gene end by 6 bases; junction bases not matched to a gene: 5. CDR3: CASSQAGGQGNEQFF. CDR3 in DNA: TGTGCCAGCAGCCAAGCGGGGGGGCAGGGCAATGAGCAGTTCTTC.

This clone was picked up a small number of times. This rearrangement joins TRBV7-9 to TRBJ1-6; D might be TRBD1 (6 bases). V gave up 5 bases and J gave up 5 bases, with 16 bases separating them. CDR3 size: 16 residues. Per the germline V gene, CDR1 is SEHNR and CDR2 is FQNEAQ (reference sequence). Here the CDR3 DNA reads TGTGCCAGCAGCCCAGGCACAGGGATTGATAATTCACCCCTCCACTTT. Translated, it gives CASSPGTGIDNSPLHF.

The chain recombines TRBV5-1 with TRBJ2-1, with 8 bases that match TRBD1. CDR1 SGHRS and CDR2 YFSETQ come from the germline V gene. The CDR3 contains 14 residues. Unmatched junction bases numbered 5, after V lost 4 bases and J lost 5 bases. The CDR3 nucleotides read TGCGCCAGCAGCACCCAGGGGGCCCACAATGAGCAGTTCTTC. It yields the protein CASSTQGAHNEQFF.

The chain combines TRBV5-4 with TRBJ2-2, with TRBD2 matching 9 bases. Germline V gene data show CDR1 as SGHNT and CDR2 as YYREEE (reference sequence). V lost 5 bases, J lost 13 bases, and 24 bases stayed unmatched. The CDR3 totals 18 residues. CDR3 DNA: TGTGCCAGCAGTCCCGCCACCCTCGGGAGCGGGGGGCGGGGAGGGCTGTTTTTT. Protein: CASSPATLGSGGRGGLFF.

The V gene is TRBV7-2, the J gene TRBJ1-1, with D possibly matching TRBD1 (5 bases). The CDR3 spans 17 residues. V was trimmed by 5 bases and J by 0 bases, leaving 19 bases between them. The V gene's germline CDR1 is SGHTA and CDR2 FQGNSA. Here the CDR3 DNA reads TGTGCCAGCAGCCCCGCTGGGGCAGGGTCCATGAACACTGAAGCTTTCTTT. Residues: CASSPAGAGSMNTEAFF.

The V call is TRBV29-1, the J call TRBJ2-1; 16 nucleotides agree with TRBD2. The CDR3 covers 16 residues. CDR1 is SQVTM and CDR2 is ANQGSEA in the germline V gene. V was clipped by 6 bases and J by 2 bases; unmatched bases: 4. CDR3 coding DNA: TGCAGCGTCGAGGGACTAGCGGGGGGGACCTACAATGAGCAGTTCTTC. Amino acid sequence: CSVEGLAGGTYNEQFF.

This clone is a singleton in its sample. The chain uses TRBV7-9 and TRBJ1-2, with unresolved D. Germline V gene lookup returns CDR1 SEHNR and CDR2 FQNEAQ (reference sequence). With 0 bases removed from V and 8 bases from J, the gap between germline ends came to 13 bases. This CDR3 spans 14 amino acids. The CDR3 is CASSLAGGLEGYTF. The CDR3 nucleotides read TGTGCCAGCAGCTTAGCGGGAGGGTTGGAAGGCTACACCTTC.

The J gene is TRBJ2-1, the V gene TRBV27, with D possibly TRBD2 on 5 matching bases. The CDR3 consists of 13 residues. The V gene's germline CDR1 is MNHEY and CDR2 SMNVEV (reference sequence). V dropped 7 bases and J dropped 2 bases, with 9 bases sitting between them. In nucleotides, the CDR3 is TGTGCCAGCATGGAGGTACCCTACAATGAGCAGTTCTTC. It specifies CASMEVPYNEQFF.

V is TRBV2 and J is TRBJ2-2; D remains unclear. The CDR3 totals 13 residues. The V end lost 4 bases, the J end lost 3 bases, and 6 bases lay between the germline ends. Germline CDR1 SNHLY, CDR2 FYNNEI. CDR3 loop: CASSGHHTGELFF. The DNA of the CDR3 is TGTGCCAGCAGTGGACACCACACCGGGGAGCTGTTTTTT.

This clone was seen a single time. This chain uses TRBV7-9 with TRBJ1-1, with D maybe TRBD1 (5 bases). Germline V gene lookup returns CDR1 SEHNR and CDR2 FQNEAQ (reference sequence). This CDR3 spans 15 amino acids. Trimming removed 1 base from V and 1 base from J, with 10 bases in between. The CDR3 DNA is TGTGCCAGCAGCTTAGGGCAGGGAGGGAACACTGAAGCTTTCTTT. Protein sequence: CASSLGQGGNTEAFF.

This sequence joins TRBV28 and TRBJ1-1; D call uncertain. Between the trimmed V and J ends, which lost 7 bases and 1 base, there was a span of 16 bases. The germline V gene encodes CDR1 MDHEN and CDR2 SYDVKM. This CDR3 contains 15 residues. CDR3 sequence reads: CASNWLGRKNTEAFF. In DNA, the CDR3 is TGTGCCAGCAATTGGCTGGGCAGAAAGAACACTGAAGCTTTCTTT. Drawing the rest from reference TRBV28 and TRBJ1-1, the complete variable domain is DVKVTQSSRYLVKRTGEKVFLECVQDMDHENMFWYRQDPGLGLRLIYFSYDVKMKEKGDIPEGYSVSREKKERFSLILESASTNQTSMYLCASNWLGRKNTEAFFGQGTRLTVV.

The chain combines TRBV4-2 with TRBJ1-2; no clear D. The CDR3 spans 15 residues. Trimming took off 0 bases at V and 3 bases at J, with 11 bases between the two ends. Per germline, CDR1 LGHNA and CDR2 YNFKEQ. The CDR3 region has the DNA TGTGCCAGCAGCCAAGATTGGAGGGCTGACTATGGCTACACCTTC. Translated, it gives CASSQDWRADYGYTF.

V and J are TRBV5-8 and TRBJ1-1, with D perhaps TRBD1 (6 bases). The CDR3 covers 15 residues. V was cut by 2 bases and J by 0 bases, with 11 bases left in between. Germline values: CDR1 SGHTS, CDR2 YDEGEE. The CDR3 spells CASSFQGNMNTEAFF. CDR3 DNA: TGTGCCAGCAGCTTTCAGGGGAACATGAACACTGAAGCTTTCTTT.